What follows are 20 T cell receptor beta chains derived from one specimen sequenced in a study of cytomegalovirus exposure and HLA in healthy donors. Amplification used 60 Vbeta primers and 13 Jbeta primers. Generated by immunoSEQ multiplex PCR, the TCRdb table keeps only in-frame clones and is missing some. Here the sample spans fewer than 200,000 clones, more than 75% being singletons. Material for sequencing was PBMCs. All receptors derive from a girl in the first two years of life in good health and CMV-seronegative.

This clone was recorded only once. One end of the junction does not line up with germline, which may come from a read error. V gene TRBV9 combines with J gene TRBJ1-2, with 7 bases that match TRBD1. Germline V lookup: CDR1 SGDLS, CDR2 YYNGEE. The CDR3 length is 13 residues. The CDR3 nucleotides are TGTGCCAGCGGCGTAGAGACAGGGTATGGCTACACCTTC. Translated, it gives CASGVETGYGYTF.

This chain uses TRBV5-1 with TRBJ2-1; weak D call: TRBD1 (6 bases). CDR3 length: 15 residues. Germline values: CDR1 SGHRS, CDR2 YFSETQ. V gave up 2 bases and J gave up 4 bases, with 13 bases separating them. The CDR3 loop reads CASSFPKGGYNEQFF. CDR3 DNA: TGCGCCAGCAGCTTCCCCAAAGGGGGATACAATGAGCAGTTCTTC. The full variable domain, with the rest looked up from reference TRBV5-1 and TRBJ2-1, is KAGVTQTPRYLIKTRGQQVTLSCSPISGHRSVSWYQQTPGQGLQFLFEYFSETQRNKGNFPGRFSGRQFSNSRSEMNVSTLELGDSALYLCASSFPKGGYNEQFFGPGTRLTVL.

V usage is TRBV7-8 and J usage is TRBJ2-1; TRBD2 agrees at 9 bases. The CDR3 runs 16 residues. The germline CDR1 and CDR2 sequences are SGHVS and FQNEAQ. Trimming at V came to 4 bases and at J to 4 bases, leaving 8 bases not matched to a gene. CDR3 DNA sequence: TGTGCCAGCAGCTCCCCAAGCGGGGGGATTTACAATGAGCAGTTCTTC. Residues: CASSSPSGGIYNEQFF.

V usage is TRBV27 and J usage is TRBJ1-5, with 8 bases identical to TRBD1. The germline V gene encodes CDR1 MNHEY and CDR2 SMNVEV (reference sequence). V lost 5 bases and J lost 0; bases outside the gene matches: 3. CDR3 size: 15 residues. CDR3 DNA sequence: TGTGCCAGCAGTGATGGGACAGGTAGCAATCAGCCCCAGCATTTT. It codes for CASSDGTGSNQPQHF.

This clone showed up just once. As DNA, the CDR3 is TGTGCCAGCAGCTTCCAGCGGAGTGATGAGCAGTTCTTC. This gives the protein CASSFQRSDEQFF. This chain uses TRBV7-2 with TRBJ2-1, with D possibly being TRBD2 (5 bases). Trimming took off 3 bases at V and 8 bases at J, with 11 bases between the two ends. The CDR3 totals 13 residues. CDR1 is SGHTA and CDR2 is FQGNSA in the germline V gene.

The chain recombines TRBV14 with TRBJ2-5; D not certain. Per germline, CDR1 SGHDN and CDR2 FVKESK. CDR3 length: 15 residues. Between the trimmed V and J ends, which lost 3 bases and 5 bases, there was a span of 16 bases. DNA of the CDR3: TGTGCCAGCAGCCATCGGAGCATTTCCGGCGAGACCCAGTACTTC. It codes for CASSHRSISGETQYF.

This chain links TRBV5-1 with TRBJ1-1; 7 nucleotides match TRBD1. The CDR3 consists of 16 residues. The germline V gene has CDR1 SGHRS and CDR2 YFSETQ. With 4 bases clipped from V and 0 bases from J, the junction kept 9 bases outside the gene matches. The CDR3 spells CASSVDRAALNTEAFF. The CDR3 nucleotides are TGCGCCAGCAGCGTCGACAGGGCCGCATTGAACACTGAAGCTTTCTTT.

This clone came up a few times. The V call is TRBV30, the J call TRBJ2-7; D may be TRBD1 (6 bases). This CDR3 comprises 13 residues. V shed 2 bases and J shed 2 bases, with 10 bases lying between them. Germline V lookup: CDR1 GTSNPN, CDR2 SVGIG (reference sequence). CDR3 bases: TGTGCCTGGAGTCTCGGGACAACCTACGAGCAGTACTTC. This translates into CAWSLGTTYEQYF.

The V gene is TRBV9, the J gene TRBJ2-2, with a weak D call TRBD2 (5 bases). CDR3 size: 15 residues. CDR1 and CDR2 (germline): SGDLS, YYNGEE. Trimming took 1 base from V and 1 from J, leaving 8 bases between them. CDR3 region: CASSVHGENTGELFF. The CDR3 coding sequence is TGTGCCAGCAGCGTACACGGGGAGAACACCGGGGAGCTGTTTTTT.

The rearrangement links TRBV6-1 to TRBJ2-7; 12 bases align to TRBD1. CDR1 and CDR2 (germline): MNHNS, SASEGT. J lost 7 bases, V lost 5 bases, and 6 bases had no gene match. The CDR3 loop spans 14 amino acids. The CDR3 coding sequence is TGTGCCAGCAGTACGGGACAGGGGGCGCGAGAGCAGTACTTC. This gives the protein CASSTGQGAREQYF.

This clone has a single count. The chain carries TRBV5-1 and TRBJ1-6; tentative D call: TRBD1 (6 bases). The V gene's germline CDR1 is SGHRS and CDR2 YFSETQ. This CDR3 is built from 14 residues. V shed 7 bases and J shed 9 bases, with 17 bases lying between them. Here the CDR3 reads CASSGGGAGSPLHF. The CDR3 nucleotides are TGCGCCAGCTCCGGCGGGGGCGCGGGTTCACCCCTCCACTTT.

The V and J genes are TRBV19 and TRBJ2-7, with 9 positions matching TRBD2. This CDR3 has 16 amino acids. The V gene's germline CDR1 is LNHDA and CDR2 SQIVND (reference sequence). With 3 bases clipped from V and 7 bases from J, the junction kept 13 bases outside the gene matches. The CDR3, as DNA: TGTGCCAGTAGTATGGGAGCGGGAGGCCCTTTGAAGGAGCAGTACTTC. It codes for CASSMGAGGPLKEQYF.

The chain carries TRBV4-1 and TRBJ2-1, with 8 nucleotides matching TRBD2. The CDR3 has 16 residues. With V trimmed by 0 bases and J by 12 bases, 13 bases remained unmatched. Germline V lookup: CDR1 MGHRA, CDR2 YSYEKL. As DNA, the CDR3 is TGCGCCAGCAGCCAAGATCTGGTGTACGCGGGGGGCGGGCAGTTCTTC. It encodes CASSQDLVYAGGGQFF.

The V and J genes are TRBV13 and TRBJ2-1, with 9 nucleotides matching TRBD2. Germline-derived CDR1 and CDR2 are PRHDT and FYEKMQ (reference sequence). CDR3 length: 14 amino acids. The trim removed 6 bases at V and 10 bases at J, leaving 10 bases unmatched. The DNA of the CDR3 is TGTGCCAGCAGTCGCGGGAGGGGGGCCGGAGAGCAGTTCTTC. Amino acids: CASSRGRGAGEQFF.

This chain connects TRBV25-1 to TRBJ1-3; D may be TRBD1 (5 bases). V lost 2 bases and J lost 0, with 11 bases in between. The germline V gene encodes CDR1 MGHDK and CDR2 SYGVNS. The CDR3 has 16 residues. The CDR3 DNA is TGTGCCAGCAGTGAAGCGGGGGTCCCCTCTGGAAACACCATATATTTT. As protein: CASSEAGVPSGNTIYF.

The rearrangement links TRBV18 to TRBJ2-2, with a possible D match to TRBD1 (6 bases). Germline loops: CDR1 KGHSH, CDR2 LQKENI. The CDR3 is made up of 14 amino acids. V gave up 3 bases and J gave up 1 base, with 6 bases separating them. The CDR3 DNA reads TGTGCCAGCTCACCGGACAGGAACACCGGGGAGCTGTTTTTT. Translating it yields CASSPDRNTGELFF.

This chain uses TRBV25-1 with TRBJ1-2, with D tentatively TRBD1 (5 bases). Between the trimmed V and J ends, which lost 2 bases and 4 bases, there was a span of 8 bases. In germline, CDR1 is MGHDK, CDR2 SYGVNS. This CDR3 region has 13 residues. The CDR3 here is CASSEDSSYGYTF. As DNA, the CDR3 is TGTGCCAGCAGTGAAGACAGCTCCTATGGCTACACCTTC.

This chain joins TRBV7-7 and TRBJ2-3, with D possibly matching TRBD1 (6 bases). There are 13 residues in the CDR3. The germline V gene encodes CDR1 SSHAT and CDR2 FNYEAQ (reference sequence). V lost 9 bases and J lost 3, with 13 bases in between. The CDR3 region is CARIRGLTDTQYF. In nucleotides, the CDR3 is TGTGCCAGGATCAGGGGCTTGACAGATACGCAGTATTTT.

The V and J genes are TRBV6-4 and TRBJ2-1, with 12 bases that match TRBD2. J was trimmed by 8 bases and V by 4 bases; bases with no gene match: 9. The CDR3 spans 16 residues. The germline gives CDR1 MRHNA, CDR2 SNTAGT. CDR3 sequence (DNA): TGTGCCAGCAGTGTCCTAGCGGGGGGGCGGGTCGATGAGCAGTTCTTC. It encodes CASSVLAGGRVDEQFF.

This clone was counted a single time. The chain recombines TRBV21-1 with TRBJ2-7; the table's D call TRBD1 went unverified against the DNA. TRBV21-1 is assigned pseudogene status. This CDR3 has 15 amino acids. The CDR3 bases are TGTGCCAGCAGCAAAGGTCGGGCAGGGACCTACGAGCAGTACTTC. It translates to CASSKGRAGTYEQYF.